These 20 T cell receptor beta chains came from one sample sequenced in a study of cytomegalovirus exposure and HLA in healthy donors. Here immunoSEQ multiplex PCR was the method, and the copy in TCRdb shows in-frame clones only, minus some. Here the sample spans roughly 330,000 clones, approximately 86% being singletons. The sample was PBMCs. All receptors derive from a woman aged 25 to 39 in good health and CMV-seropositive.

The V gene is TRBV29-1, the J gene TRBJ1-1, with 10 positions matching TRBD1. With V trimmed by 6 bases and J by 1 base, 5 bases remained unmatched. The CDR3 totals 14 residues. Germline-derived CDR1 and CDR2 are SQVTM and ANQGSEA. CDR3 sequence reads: CSVPRTGGNTEAFF. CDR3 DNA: TGCAGCGTCCCCAGGACAGGGGGGAACACTGAAGCTTTCTTT. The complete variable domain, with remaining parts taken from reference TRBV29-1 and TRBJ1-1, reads SAVISQKPSRDICQRGTSLTIQCQVDSQVTMMFWYRQQPGQSLTLIATANQGSEATYESGFVIDKFPISRPNLTFSTLTVSNMSPEDSSIYLCSVPRTGGNTEAFFGQGTRLTVV.

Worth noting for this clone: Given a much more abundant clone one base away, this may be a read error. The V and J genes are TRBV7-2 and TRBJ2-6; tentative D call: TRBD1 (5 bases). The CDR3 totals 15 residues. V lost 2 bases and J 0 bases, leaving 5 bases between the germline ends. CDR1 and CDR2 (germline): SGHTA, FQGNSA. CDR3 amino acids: CASSLRGSGANVLTF. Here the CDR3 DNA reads TGTGCCAGCAGCTTAAGGGGCTCTGGGGCCAACGTCCTGACTTTC.

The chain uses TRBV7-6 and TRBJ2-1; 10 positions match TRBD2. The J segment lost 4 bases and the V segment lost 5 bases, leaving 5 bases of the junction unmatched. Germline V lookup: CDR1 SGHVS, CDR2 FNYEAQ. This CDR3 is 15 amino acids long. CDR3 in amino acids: CASSRGTSAYNEQFF. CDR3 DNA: TGTGCCAGCAGCAGAGGGACTAGCGCATACAATGAGCAGTTCTTC.

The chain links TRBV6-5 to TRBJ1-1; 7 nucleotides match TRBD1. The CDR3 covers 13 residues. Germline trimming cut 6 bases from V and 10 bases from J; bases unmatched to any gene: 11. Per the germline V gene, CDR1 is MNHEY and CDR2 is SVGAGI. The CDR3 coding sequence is TGTGCCAGCAGACAGGGGTCGAACAGCGGAGCTTTCTTT. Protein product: CASRQGSNSGAFF.

CDR3 sequence (DNA): TGTGCCAGTTCTGGCGGAGGGAGGGGTAATTCACCCCTCCACTTT. Amino acids: CASSGGGRGNSPLHF. This chain links TRBV19 with TRBJ1-6, with TRBD1 as a possible D gene (5 bases). The CDR3 length is 15 residues. Germline lookup yields CDR1 LNHDA and CDR2 SQIVND (reference sequence). V was clipped by 8 bases and J by 6 bases, with 17 bases between them.

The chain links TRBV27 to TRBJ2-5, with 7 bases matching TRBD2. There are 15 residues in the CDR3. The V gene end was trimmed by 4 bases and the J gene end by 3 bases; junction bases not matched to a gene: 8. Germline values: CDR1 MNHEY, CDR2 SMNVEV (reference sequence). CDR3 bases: TGTGCCAGCAGTTCCATAGGACTAGGCGAAGAGACCCAGTACTTC. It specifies CASSSIGLGEETQYF.

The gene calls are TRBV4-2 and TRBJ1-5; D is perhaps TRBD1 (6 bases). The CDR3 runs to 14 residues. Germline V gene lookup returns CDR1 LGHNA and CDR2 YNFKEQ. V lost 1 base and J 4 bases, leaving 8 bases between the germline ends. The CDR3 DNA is TGTGCCAGCAGCCAAGGGGACATTAATCAGCCCCAGCATTTT. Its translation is CASSQGDINQPQHF.

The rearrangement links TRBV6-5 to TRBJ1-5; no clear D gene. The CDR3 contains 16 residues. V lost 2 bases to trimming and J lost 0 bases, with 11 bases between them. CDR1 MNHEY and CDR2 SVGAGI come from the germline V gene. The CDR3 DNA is TGTGCCAGCAGTTACAATTCAGGTTCTAGCAATCAGCCCCAGCATTTT. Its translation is CASSYNSGSSNQPQHF.

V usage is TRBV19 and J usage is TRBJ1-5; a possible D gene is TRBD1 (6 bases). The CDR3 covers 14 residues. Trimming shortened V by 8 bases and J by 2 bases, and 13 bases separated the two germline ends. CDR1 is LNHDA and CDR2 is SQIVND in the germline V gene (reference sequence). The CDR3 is CASWTVGGNQPQHF. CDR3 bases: TGTGCCAGTTGGACAGTAGGAGGCAATCAGCCCCAGCATTTT.

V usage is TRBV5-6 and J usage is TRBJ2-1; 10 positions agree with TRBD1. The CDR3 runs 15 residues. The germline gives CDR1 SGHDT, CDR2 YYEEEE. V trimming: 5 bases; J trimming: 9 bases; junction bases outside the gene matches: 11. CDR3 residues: CASSQGGTGAVEQFF. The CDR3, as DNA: TGTGCCAGCAGTCAAGGTGGGACAGGGGCAGTTGAGCAGTTCTTC. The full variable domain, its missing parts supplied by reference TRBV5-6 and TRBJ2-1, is DAGVTQSPTHLIKTRGQQVTLRCSPKSGHDTVSWYQQALGQGPQFIFQYYEEEERQRGNFPDRFSGHQFPNYSSELNVNALLLGDSALYLCASSQGGTGAVEQFFGPGTRLTVL.

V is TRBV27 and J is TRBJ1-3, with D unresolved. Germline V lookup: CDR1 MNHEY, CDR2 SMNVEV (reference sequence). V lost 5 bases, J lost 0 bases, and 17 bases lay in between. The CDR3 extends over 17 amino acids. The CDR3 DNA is TGTGCCAGCAGTGCCTACTCGGGCCTAAGCTCTGGAAACACCATATATTTT. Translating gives CASSAYSGLSSGNTIYF.

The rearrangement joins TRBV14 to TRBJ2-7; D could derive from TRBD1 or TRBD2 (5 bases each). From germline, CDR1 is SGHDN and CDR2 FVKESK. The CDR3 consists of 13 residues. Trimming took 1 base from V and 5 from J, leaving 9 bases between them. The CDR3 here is CASSQVRGHEQYF. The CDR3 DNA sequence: TGTGCCAGCAGCCAAGTGAGGGGCCACGAGCAGTACTTC.

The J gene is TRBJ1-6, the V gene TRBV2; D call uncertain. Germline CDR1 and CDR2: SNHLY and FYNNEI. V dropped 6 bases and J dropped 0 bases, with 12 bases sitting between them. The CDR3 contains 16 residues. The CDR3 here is CASSPEISSYNSPLHF. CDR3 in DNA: TGTGCCAGCAGCCCGGAGATCAGCTCCTATAATTCACCCCTCCACTTT.

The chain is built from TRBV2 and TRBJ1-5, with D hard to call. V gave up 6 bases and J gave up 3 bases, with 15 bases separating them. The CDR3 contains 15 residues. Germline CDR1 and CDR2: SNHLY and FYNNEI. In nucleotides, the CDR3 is TGTGCCAGCAGAAAGGACGGGCTACTCAATCAGCCCCAGCATTTT. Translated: CASRKDGLLNQPQHF.

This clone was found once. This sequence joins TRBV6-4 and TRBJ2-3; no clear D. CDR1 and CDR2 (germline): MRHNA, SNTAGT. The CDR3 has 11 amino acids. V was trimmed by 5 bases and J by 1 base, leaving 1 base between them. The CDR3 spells CASSRTDTQYF. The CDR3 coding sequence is TGTGCCAGCAGTCGCACAGATACGCAGTATTTT.

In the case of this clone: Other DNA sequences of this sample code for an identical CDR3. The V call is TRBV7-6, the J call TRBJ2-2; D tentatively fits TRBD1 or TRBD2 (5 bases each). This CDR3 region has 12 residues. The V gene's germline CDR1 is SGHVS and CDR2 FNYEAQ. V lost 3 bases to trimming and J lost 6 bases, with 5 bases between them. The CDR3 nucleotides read TGTGCCAGCAGCTTGGGACCCGGGGAGCTGTTTTTT. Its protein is CASSLGPGELFF.

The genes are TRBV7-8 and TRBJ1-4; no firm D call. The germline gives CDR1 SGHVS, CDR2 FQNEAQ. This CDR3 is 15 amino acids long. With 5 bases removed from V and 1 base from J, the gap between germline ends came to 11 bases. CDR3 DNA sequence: TGTGCCAGCAGCCCCCACCCGGGAACTAATGAAAAACTGTTTTTT. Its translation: CASSPHPGTNEKLFF.

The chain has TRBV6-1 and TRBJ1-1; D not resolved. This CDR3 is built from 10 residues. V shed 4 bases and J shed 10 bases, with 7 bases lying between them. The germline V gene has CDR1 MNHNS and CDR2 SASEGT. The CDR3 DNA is TGTGCCAGCAGTGTATCGGGAGCTTTCTTT. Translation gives CASSVSGAFF.

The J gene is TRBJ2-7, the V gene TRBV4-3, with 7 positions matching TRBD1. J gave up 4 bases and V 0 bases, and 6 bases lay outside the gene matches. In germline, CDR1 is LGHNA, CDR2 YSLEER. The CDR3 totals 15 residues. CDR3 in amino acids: CASSQERGGMYEQYF. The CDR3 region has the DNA TGCGCCAGCAGCCAAGAGAGAGGGGGCATGTACGAGCAGTACTTC.

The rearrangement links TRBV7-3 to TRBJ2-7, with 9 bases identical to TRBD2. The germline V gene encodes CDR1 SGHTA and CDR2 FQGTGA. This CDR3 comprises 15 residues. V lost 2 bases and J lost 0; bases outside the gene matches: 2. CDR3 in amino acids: CASSLSSGDSYEQYF. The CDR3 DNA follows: TGTGCCAGCAGCTTATCTAGCGGGGACTCCTACGAGCAGTACTTC.